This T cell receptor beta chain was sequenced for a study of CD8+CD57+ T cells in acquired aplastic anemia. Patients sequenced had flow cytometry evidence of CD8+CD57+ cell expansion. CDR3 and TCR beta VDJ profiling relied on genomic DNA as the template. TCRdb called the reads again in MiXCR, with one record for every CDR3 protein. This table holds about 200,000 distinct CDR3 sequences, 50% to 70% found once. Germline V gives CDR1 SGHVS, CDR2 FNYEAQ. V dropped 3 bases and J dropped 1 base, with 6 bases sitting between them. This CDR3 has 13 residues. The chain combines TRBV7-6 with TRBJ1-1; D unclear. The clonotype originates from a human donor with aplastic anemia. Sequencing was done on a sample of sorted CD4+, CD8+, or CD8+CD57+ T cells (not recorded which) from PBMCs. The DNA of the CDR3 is TGTGCCAGCAGCTTTCGTTGGAACACTGAAGCTTTCTTT. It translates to CASSFRWNTEAFF. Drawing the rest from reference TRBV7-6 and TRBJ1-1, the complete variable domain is GAGVSQSPRYKVTKRGQDVALRCDPISGHVSLYWYRQALGQGPEFLTYFNYEAQQDKSGLPNDRFSAERPEGSISTLTIQRTEQRDSAMYRCASSFRWNTEAFFGQGTRLTVV.